This TCR beta chain appears in the sequencing data of a study of shared clonotypes between healthy human individuals. This CDR3 contains 15 residues. CDR1 is SSHAT and CDR2 is FNYEAQ in the germline V gene (reference sequence). Trimming at V came to 5 bases and at J to 4 bases, leaving 9 bases not matched to a gene. This table comes from immunoSEQ multiplex PCR, and its TCRdb copy is limited to in-frame clones, with some not included. The sample contains 2,500,000 or so clones, under 95% of which appear only once. The V gene is TRBV7-7, the J gene TRBJ2-3, with 7 bases lining up with TRBD2. This receptor was obtained from a man between 18 and 29 years old in good health. Some clones in this sample may be carry-over from other donors' samples. Sample: naive CD4+ T cells from PBMCs. Subset indicated: CD45RA+ positively selected. CDR3 DNA sequence: TGTGCCAGCAGCCCACTGGGGAGGGAGGCAGATACGCAGTATTTT. It translates to CASSPLGREADTQYF.